Many counts were recorded for the clone carrying this TCR beta chain. Its antigen is currently unknown. As to time point: newly diagnosed GD, antithyroid drugs for less than 3 months. TCR sequences were obtained from RNA taken from PBMCs. In building TCR beta libraries, iRepertoire HTBI primers were used together with Arm-PCR of CDR3 regions. TCRdb independently ran MiXCR on the multiplex PCR reads; one entry per CDR3 protein. This sample has around 420,000 distinct CDR3 sequences, with roughly 16% found just once. This CDR3 region has 15 residues. With V trimmed by 2 bases and J by 6 bases, 3 bases remained unmatched. Germline V gene data show CDR1 as LNHDA and CDR2 as SQIVND (reference sequence). The data belong to a study of regulatory T cells in long-lasting Graves disease. Study overall: Graves' patients, newly diagnosed, had taken antithyroid drugs under 3 months.

Study-level points and caveats: Compared with new cases, persistent Graves' patients showed reduced TCR diversity. Thyroid tissue was not studied; only peripheral blood was.

The receptor was derived from a female donor with Graves disease. The chain is built from TRBV19 and TRBJ2-1; 11 positions match TRBD1. Sequenced here: peripheral blood mononuclear cells (PBMCs), sampled at new diagnosis, from a patient treated with antithyroid drugs. CDR3 in DNA: TGTGCCAGTAGTATAACGGGGACAGGGGGCAATGAGCAGTTCTTC. This sequence encodes CASSITGTGGNEQFF.